Below, one TCR beta chain is given with its context. The antigen is not known. The PCR used 60 Vbeta and 13 Jbeta primers. Measured with immunoSEQ multiplex PCR; TCRdb has only the in-frame clones, and not every one. The sample carries 150,000 to 200,000 clones, around 79% recorded once. The data derive from a study of cytomegalovirus exposure and HLA in healthy donors. Study-level information: Among some 400 genotyped donors, 80% to 90% fell in the Caucasian-associated ancestry cluster.

Study outcomes and limitations: An analysis that was carried out later associated some 17,000 TCR beta sequences with HLA alleles at 0.05 false discovery rate. When analyzed later, the rates of TCR association showed variation by HLA locus, with DRB1 the most and HLA-C the fewest. V- and J-gene trimming in TCR beta was tied to a missense DCLRE1C variant by an analysis performed later.

The CDR3 sequence is 15 residues long. From germline, CDR1 is SNHLY and CDR2 FYNNEI. The source of this sequence is a woman in her 50s in good health and CMV-seronegative. Sequenced: PBMCs. The genes are TRBV2 and TRBJ2-5; D call uncertain. The DNA end is more similar to TRBJ2-7, so the J call may be wrong. CDR3: CASSEAGPGAYEQYF. The CDR3 nucleotides read TGTGCCAGCAGTGAAGCAGGTCCCGGAGCCTACGAGCAGTACTTC.